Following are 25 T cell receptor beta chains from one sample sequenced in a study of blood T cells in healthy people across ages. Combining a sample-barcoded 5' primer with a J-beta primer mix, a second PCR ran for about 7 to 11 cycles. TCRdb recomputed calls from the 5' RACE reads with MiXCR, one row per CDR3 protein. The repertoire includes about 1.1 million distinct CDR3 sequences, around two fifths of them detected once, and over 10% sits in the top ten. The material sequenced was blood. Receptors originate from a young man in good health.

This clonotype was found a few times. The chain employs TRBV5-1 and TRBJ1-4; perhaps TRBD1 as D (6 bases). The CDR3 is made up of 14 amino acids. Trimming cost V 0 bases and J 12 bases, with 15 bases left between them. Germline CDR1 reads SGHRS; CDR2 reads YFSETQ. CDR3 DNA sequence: TGCGCCAGCAGCTTGGAATTTGATACAGGGCAACTGTTTTTT. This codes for CASSLEFDTGQLFF.

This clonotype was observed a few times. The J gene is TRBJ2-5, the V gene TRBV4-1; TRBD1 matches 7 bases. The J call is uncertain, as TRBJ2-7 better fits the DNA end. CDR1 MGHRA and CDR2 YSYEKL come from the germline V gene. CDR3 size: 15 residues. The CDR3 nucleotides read TGCGCCAGCAGCCCGTTACAGGGGTCCACCTACGAGCAGTACTTC. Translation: CASSPLQGSTYEQYF.

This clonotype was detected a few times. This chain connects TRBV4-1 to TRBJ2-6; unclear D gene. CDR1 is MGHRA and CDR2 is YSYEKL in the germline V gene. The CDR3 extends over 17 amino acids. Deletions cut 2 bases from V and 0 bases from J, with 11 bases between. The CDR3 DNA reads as TGCGCCAGCAGCCAATGGAACAGCGACTCTGGGGCCAACGTCCTGACTTTC. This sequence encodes CASSQWNSDSGANVLTF.

CDR3 coding DNA: TGTGCCAGCAGCGTTCAGGTTAGCACAGATACGCAGTATTTT. Its translation: CASSVQVSTDTQYF. The chain joins TRBV9 to TRBJ2-3; D ambiguous. The CDR3 consists of 14 residues. The germline V and J ends were trimmed by 2 bases and 0 bases, with 7 bases remaining between them. Germline CDR1 SGDLS, CDR2 YYNGEE.

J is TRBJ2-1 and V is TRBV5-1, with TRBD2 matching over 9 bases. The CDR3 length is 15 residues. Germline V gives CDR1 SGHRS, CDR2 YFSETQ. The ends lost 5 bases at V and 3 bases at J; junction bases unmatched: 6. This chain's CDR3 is CASSERGVNYNEQFF. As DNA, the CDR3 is TGCGCCAGCAGTGAGCGGGGGGTAAACTACAATGAGCAGTTCTTC.

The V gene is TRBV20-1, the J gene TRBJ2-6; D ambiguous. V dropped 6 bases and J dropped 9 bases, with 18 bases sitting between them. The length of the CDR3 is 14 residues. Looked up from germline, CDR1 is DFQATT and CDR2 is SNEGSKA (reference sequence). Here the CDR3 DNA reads TGCAGTGCCAACCTTGACACCGTGGGCAACGTCCTGACTTTC. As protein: CSANLDTVGNVLTF.

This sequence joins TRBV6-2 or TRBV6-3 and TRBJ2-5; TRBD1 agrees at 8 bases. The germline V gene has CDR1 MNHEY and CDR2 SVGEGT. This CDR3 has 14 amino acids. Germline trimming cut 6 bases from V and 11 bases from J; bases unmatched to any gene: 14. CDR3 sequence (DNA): TGTGCCAGCAGCCCCGGACAGGGTTCGACTGAGCAGTACTTC. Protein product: CASSPGQGSTEQYF.

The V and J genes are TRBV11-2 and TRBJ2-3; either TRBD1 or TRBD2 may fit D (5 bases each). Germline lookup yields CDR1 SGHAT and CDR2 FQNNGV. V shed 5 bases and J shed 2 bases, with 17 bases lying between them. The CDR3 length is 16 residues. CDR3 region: CASSTGTEPLTDTQYF. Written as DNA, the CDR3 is TGTGCCAGCAGCACCGGGACGGAACCACTCACAGATACGCAGTATTTT.

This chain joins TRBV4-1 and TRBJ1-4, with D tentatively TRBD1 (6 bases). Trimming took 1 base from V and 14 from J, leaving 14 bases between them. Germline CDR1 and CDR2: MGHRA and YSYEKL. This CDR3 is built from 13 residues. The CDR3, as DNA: TGCGCCAGCAGCCAAGTCGGACAGCCAGACCTGTTTTTT. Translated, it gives CASSQVGQPDLFF.

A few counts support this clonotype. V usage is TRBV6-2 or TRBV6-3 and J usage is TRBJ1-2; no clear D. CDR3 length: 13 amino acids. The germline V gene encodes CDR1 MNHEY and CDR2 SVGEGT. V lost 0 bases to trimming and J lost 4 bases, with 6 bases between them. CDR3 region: CASSYSKVYGYTF. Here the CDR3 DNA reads TGTGCCAGCAGTTACTCGAAGGTCTATGGCTACACCTTC.

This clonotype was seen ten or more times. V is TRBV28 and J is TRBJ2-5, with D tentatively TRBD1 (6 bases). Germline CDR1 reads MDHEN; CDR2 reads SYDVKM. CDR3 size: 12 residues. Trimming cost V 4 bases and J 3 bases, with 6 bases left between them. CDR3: CASSWTEETQYF. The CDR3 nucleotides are TGTGCCAGCAGTTGGACAGAAGAGACCCAGTACTTC.

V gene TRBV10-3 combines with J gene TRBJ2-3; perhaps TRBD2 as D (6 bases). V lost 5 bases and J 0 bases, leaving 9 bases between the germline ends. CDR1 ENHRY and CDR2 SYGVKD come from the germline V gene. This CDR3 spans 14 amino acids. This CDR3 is CAISSGTSTDTQYF. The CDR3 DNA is TGTGCCATCAGTTCCGGGACTAGCACAGATACGCAGTATTTT.

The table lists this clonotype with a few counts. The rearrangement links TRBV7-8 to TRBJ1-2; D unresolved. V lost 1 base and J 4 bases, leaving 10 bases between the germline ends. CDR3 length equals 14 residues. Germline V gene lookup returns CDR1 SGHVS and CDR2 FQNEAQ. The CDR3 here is CASSLGYGPYGYTF. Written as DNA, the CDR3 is TGTGCCAGCAGCTTAGGGTACGGGCCCTATGGCTACACCTTC.

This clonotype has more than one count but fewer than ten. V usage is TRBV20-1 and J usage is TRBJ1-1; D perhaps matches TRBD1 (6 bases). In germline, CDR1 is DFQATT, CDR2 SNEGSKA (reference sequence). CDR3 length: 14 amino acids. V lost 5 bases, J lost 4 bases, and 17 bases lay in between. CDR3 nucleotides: TGCAGTGCTGGCGGAACAGGGAGAAGCACTGAAGCTTTCTTT. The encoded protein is CSAGGTGRSTEAFF.

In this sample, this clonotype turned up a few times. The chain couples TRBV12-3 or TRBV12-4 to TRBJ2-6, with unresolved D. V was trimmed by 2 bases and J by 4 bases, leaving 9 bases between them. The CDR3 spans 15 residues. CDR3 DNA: TGTGCCAGCAGTTTACGTCCAGGCGGGGCCAACGTCCTGACTTTC. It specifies CASSLRPGGANVLTF.

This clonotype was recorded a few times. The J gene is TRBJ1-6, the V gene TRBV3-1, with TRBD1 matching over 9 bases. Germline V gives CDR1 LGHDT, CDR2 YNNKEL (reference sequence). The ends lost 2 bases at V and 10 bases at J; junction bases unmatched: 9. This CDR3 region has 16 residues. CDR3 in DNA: TGTGCCAGCAGCCAACTGAGGACAGGGGCGGACTCACCCCTCCACTTT. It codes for CASSQLRTGADSPLHF.

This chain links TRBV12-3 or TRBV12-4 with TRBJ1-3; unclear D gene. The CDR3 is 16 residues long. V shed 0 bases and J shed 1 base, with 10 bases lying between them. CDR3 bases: TGTGCCAGCAGTTTAGCGGCTACAGCTTCTGGAAACACCATATATTTT. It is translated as CASSLAATASGNTIYF.

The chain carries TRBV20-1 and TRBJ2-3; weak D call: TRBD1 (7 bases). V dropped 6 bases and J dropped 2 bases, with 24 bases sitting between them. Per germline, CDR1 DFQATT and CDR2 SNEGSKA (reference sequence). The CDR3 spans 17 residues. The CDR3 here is CSAAGPWTGPNTDTQYF. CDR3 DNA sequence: TGCAGTGCAGCGGGTCCTTGGACAGGCCCGAACACAGATACGCAGTATTTT.

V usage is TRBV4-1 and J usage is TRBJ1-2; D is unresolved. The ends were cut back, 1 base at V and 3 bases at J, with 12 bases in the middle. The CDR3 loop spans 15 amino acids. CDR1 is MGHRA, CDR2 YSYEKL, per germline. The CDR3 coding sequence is TGCGCCAGCAGCCAAGCTTTCAACTCGGACTATGGCTACACCTTC. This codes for CASSQAFNSDYGYTF.

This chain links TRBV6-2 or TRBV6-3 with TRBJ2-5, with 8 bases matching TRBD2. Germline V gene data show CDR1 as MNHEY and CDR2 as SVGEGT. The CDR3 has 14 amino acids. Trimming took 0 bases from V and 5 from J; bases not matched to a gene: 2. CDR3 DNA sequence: TGTGCCAGCAGTTACTCACTAGCGGAGGAGACCCAGTACTTC. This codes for CASSYSLAEETQYF.

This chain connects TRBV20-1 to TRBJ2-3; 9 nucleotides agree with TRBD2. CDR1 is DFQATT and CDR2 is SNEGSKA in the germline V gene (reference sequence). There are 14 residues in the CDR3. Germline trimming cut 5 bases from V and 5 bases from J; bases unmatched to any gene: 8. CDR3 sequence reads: CSAEGGGARDTQYF. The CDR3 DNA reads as TGCAGTGCTGAAGGCGGGGGGGCCCGAGATACGCAGTATTTT.

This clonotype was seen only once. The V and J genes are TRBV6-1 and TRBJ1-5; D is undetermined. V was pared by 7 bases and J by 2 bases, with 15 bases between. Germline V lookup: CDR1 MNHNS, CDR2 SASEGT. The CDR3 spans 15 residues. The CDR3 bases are TGTGCCAGCATGGCCTACCCGAGGGGCAATCAGCCCCAGCATTTT. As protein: CASMAYPRGNQPQHF.

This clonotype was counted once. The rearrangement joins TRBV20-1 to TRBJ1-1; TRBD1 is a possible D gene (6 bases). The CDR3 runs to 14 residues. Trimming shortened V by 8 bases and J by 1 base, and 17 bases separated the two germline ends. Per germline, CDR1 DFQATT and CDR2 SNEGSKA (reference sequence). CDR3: CSPPSPTGNTEAFF. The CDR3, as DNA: TGCAGTCCCCCGAGCCCGACAGGGAACACTGAAGCTTTCTTT.

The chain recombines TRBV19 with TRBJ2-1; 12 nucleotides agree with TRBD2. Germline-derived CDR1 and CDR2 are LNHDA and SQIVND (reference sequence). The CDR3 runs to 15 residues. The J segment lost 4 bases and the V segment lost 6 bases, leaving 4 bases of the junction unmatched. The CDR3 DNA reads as TGTGCCAGTAGAACGCTAGCGGGGGGGTACAATGAGCAGTTCTTC. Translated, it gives CASRTLAGGYNEQFF.

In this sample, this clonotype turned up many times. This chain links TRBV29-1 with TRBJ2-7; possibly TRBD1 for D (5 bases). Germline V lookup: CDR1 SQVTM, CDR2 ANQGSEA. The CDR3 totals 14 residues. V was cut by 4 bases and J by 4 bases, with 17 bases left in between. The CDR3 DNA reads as TGCAGCGTTGTGACCCAAGGGGTATTGTACGAGCAGTACTTC. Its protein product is CSVVTQGVLYEQYF.